What follows describes a single T cell receptor beta chain. Its antigen is as yet unknown. The CDR3 loop spans 17 amino acids. The germline V gene encodes CDR1 SGHNT and CDR2 YYREEE (reference sequence). The V end was cut by 1 base, the J end by 2 bases, with 17 bases between. The source of the sample is a study of cytomegalovirus exposure and HLA in healthy donors. The wider study: HLA-typed donors were the source of about 85 million unique TCRs held in an early data release. Study-level findings and limits: When the data were analyzed later, several of the most significant clusters appeared to be linked to common viral pathogens.

PCR involved 60 Vbeta and 13 Jbeta primers. Here immunoSEQ multiplex PCR was the method, and the copy in TCRdb shows in-frame clones only, minus some. The data contain fewer than 100,000 clones, around 81% of them singletons. The V and J genes are TRBV5-4 and TRBJ2-3; D is perhaps TRBD2 (6 bases). The TCR originated in a male donor in good health and CMV-seronegative. Sequenced input: PBMCs. As DNA, the CDR3 is TGTGCCAGCAGCTTGTCTGGGACTGTTCTTATCACAGATACGCAGTATTTT. It specifies CASSLSGTVLITDTQYF.